Listed below are T cell receptor beta chains from one sample, sequenced in a study of Ad26.COV2.S vaccination and SARS-CoV-2 variants. TCRdb keeps only in-frame clones here, not all; method: immunoSEQ multiplex PCR. This table has roughly 420,000 clones, approximately 88% appearing once. The source was peripheral blood, collected in a trial of Ad26.COV2.S vaccine versus placebo. The receptors were gathered from a person between 18 and 65 years old who received the Ad26.COV2.S COVID-19 vaccine or a placebo. Both conserved end residues are part of each CDR3. A D gene is named only where the DNA matches it firmly. Clone size is not always given. Where it is, it says once, few, many or a class for expanded clones.

CDR3aa	CDR3nt	v_gene	d_gene	j_gene	abundance
CASSQMTSGGTRGTQYF	TGTGCCAGCAGCCAAATGACTAGCGGGGGCACAAGAGGGACCCAGTACTTC	TRBV3-1/TRBV3-2	TRBD2	TRBJ2-5	-
CASSPRGAGGKNTGELFF	TGCGCCAGCAGCCCTCGCGGAGCGGGGGGGAAGAACACCGGGGAGCTGTTTTTT	TRBV4-3	TRBD2	TRBJ2-2	once
CASSSRQAAYEQYF	TGTGCCAGCAGTTCTAGACAGGCCGCCTACGAGCAGTACTTC	TRBV6-5	-	TRBJ2-7	-
CASGKQGANEKLFF	TGTGCCAGCGGCAAACAGGGGGCTAATGAAAAACTGTTTTTT	TRBV27	TRBD1	TRBJ1-4	few
CASSLPRSSGTFYGYTF	TGTGCCAGCAGCCTACCCCGAAGTTCCGGGACGTTCTATGGCTACACCTTC	TRBV6-2/TRBV6-3	-	TRBJ1-2	once
CASLNWGLACNEQFF	TGTGCCAGCTTAAATTGGGGACTAGCGTGCAATGAGCAGTTCTTC	TRBV21-1	-	TRBJ2-1	-
CASSFDPYNEQFF	TGTGCCAGCAGCTTCGACCCGTACAATGAGCAGTTCTTC	TRBV7-2	-	TRBJ2-1	-
CASSSRQTEAFF	TGTGCCAGCAGTTCTCGACAGACTGAAGCTTTCTTT	TRBV12-3/TRBV12-4	-	TRBJ1-1	-
CASSYSGIRAYEQYF	TGTGCCAGCAGTTACTCAGGGATACGGGCCTACGAGCAGTACTTC	TRBV6-5	-	TRBJ2-7	once
CASSYTPDSGQYF	TGTGCCAGCAGTTACACACCGGACAGTGGGCAGTACTTC	TRBV6-6	-	TRBJ2-7	-